The present T cell receptor (beta chain) was sequenced within a study of blood T cell repertoires in COVID-19. Germline CDR1 reads MGHRA; CDR2 reads YSYEKL. The V and J ends lost 3 bases and 1 base, in that order; junction bases with no gene match: 5. The CDR3 covers 16 residues. Clones were sequenced by immunoSEQ multiplex PCR, and TCRdb holds only the in-frame ones, with some missing. The sample includes about 240,000 clones, about 86% of them seen just once. This clone was recorded once. Clinical history as reported by participants underpinned cohort assignment. The sequence was obtained from a woman between 40 and 50 years old with acute COVID-19. Sequencing input: PBMCs or T cells enriched from blood (not recorded which). The chain carries TRBV4-1 and TRBJ2-5; 10 nucleotides agree with TRBD1. CDR3 DNA: TGCGCCAGCAGCCATTCCGGGACAGGGGCCCAAGAGACCCAGTACTTC. This encodes CASSHSGTGAQETQYF.